The next 25 T cell receptor beta chains were all read from a single sample in a study of blood T cell repertoires in COVID-19. Some clones are missing from TCRdb's copy, which holds only in-frame ones; the method was immunoSEQ multiplex PCR. This sample has roughly 220,000 clones, with under 90% found just once. The sample comprised peripheral blood. Receptors originate from a man aged 25-45 years with active or convalescent COVID-19.

This clone was detected a few times. This chain joins TRBV30 and TRBJ1-1; possibly TRBD1 for D (5 bases). V was clipped by 0 bases and J by 6 bases, with 8 bases between them. The CDR3 is 12 amino acids. Looked up from germline, CDR1 is GTSNPN and CDR2 is SVGIG (reference sequence). The DNA for the CDR3 is TGTGCCTGGAGTGTCAGGGCCCCTGAAGCTTTCTTT. Protein product: CAWSVRAPEAFF.

This clone was detected ten times or more. The V and J genes are TRBV4-1 and TRBJ2-7; the D gene is possibly TRBD2 (5 bases). The CDR3 is 16 residues long. Germline loops: CDR1 MGHRA, CDR2 YSYEKL. V gave up 0 bases and J gave up 1 base, with 13 bases separating them. DNA of the CDR3: TGCGCCAGCAGCCAAGAGGGCCAGCCGGGATCCTACGAGCAGTACTTC. Translating it yields CASSQEGQPGSYEQYF.

The V gene is TRBV6-1, the J gene TRBJ1-5; 7 bases match TRBD1. J was trimmed by 0 bases and V by 2 bases; bases with no gene match: 7. The CDR3 totals 17 residues. From germline, CDR1 is MNHNS and CDR2 SASEGT. The CDR3 sequence: CASSEYGTAYSNQPQHF. In DNA, the CDR3 is TGTGCCAGCAGTGAATATGGGACAGCCTATAGCAATCAGCCCCAGCATTTT.

The rearrangement joins TRBV6-5 to TRBJ2-7; 7 nucleotides match TRBD2. From germline, CDR1 is MNHEY and CDR2 SVGAGI. This CDR3 is built from 14 residues. J lost 8 bases, V lost 2 bases, and 9 bases had no gene match. The CDR3 region has the DNA TGTGCCAGCAGTTACGGGACTACCTCTACGCAGCAGTACTTC. Translated, it gives CASSYGTTSTQQYF.

This clone was detected once. V and J are TRBV9 and TRBJ1-2, with 8 bases aligning to TRBD1. Germline trimming cut 4 bases from V and 4 bases from J; bases unmatched to any gene: 12. This CDR3 is built from 16 residues. Germline lookup yields CDR1 SGDLS and CDR2 YYNGEE. In nucleotides, the CDR3 is TGTGCCAGCAGCCCAGAGGGTACAGGGGGTTCCTATGGCTACACCTTC. Its translation is CASSPEGTGGSYGYTF. The full variable domain, its missing parts supplied by reference TRBV9 and TRBJ1-2, is DSGVTQTPKHLITATGQRVTLRCSPRSGDLSVYWYQQSLDQGLQFLIQYYNGEERAKGNILERFSAQQFPDLHSELNLSSLELGDSALYFCASSPEGTGGSYGYTFGSGTRLTVV.

The rearrangement joins TRBV2 to TRBJ2-5; D not resolved. Germline assignment: CDR1 SNHLY and CDR2 FYNNEI. The CDR3 has 13 residues. The germline V and J ends were trimmed by 1 base and 4 bases, with 7 bases remaining between them. The CDR3 sequence: CASSEERTETQYF. CDR3 DNA: TGTGCCAGCAGTGAAGAGCGAACAGAGACCCAGTACTTC.

The V and J genes are TRBV25-1 and TRBJ1-5; 8 nucleotides align to TRBD1. Germline V gives CDR1 MGHDK, CDR2 SYGVNS. V was pared by 5 bases and J by 6 bases, with 3 bases of the junction left unmatched. CDR3 length: 13 amino acids. CDR3 nucleotides: TGTGCCAGCAGTTCAGGGGGCATTCAGCCCCAGCATTTT. Amino acids: CASSSGGIQPQHF.

The chain is built from TRBV5-1 and TRBJ2-3; 13 positions match TRBD2. V trimming: 3 bases; J trimming: 1 base; junction bases outside the gene matches: 8. The germline V gene encodes CDR1 SGHRS and CDR2 YFSETQ. This CDR3 contains 18 residues. The CDR3 nucleotides are TGCGCCAGCAGCTCCGGACTAGCGGGGGCCCGAGGCACAGATACGCAGTATTTT. Translation: CASSSGLAGARGTDTQYF. The entire variable domain, with the rest obtained from reference TRBV5-1 and TRBJ2-3, is as follows: KAGVTQTPRYLIKTRGQQVTLSCSPISGHRSVSWYQQTPGQGLQFLFEYFSETQRNKGNFPGRFSGRQFSNSRSEMNVSTLELGDSALYLCASSSGLAGARGTDTQYFGPGTRLTVL.

V gene TRBV12-3 or TRBV12-4 combines with J gene TRBJ2-3, with TRBD1 matching 9 bases. With 3 bases clipped from V and 6 bases from J, the junction kept 1 base outside the gene matches. This CDR3 region has 13 residues. The CDR3 DNA is TGTGCCAGCAGTTTCGACAGGGGGGATACGCAGTATTTT. Translating it yields CASSFDRGDTQYF.

This clone was recorded only once. V usage is TRBV27 and J usage is TRBJ2-5, with a possible D match to TRBD1 (6 bases). This CDR3 spans 15 amino acids. Trimming removed 3 bases at V and 2 bases at J, with 13 bases between. The germline V gene has CDR1 MNHEY and CDR2 SMNVEV (reference sequence). DNA for the CDR3: TGTGCCAGCAGTTTCAGGGGCTGGGTGCAAGAGACCCAGTACTTC. This sequence encodes CASSFRGWVQETQYF.

The chain recombines TRBV6-5 with TRBJ1-6; tentatively, D is TRBD1 (5 bases). CDR3 length: 14 amino acids. CDR1 is MNHEY, CDR2 SVGAGI, per germline. Between the trimmed V and J ends, which lost 3 bases and 10 bases, there was a span of 13 bases. The CDR3 protein is CASSYSGEHSPLHF. DNA of the CDR3: TGTGCCAGCAGTTATTCGGGGGAACACTCACCCCTCCACTTT.

Notes on this clone: An end of the junction does not agree with germline; a read error may underlie this. The chain recombines TRBV9 with TRBJ1-3; D may be TRBD1 (6 bases). CDR1 is SGDLS, CDR2 YYNGEE, per germline. The CDR3 is 13 amino acids. In DNA, the CDR3 is TGTGCCAGCAGCGACAGGGCTGGGAACACCATATATTTT. Translated: CASSDRAGNTIYF.

This chain connects TRBV10-2 to TRBJ2-7, with 9 bases fitting TRBD1. Germline loops: CDR1 WSHSY, CDR2 SAAADI. J lost 4 bases, V lost 5 bases, and 9 bases had no gene match. This CDR3 region has 15 residues. This chain's CDR3 is CASSRSGTGKYEQYF. The CDR3 bases are TGCGCCAGCAGTAGATCCGGGACAGGGAAGTACGAGCAGTACTTC.

CDR3 DNA sequence: TGTGCCAGCAGTTTAGCGGGGAATAATTCACCCCTCCACTTT. Protein product: CASSLAGNNSPLHF. The chain has TRBV28 and TRBJ1-6, with D unresolved. The CDR3 length is 14 residues. V dropped 2 bases and J dropped 5 bases, with 7 bases sitting between them. The germline CDR1 and CDR2 sequences are MDHEN and SYDVKM.

The chain employs TRBV30 and TRBJ2-5; 13 nucleotides line up with TRBD2. Germline assignment: CDR1 GTSNPN and CDR2 SVGIG (reference sequence). There are 15 residues in the CDR3. V dropped 4 bases and J dropped 2; count of bases not matched to a gene: 4. The CDR3 region is CAWILAGGPQETQYF. The CDR3 coding sequence is TGTGCCTGGATACTAGCGGGAGGGCCTCAAGAGACCCAGTACTTC.

This clone was seen only a few times. The genes are TRBV28 and TRBJ1-2, with TRBD1 as a possible D gene (6 bases). V lost 8 bases and J lost 6, with 13 bases in between. Germline values: CDR1 MDHEN, CDR2 SYDVKM. CDR3 length: 12 amino acids. The CDR3 sequence: CASGQGLNGYTF. DNA for the CDR3: TGTGCCAGCGGCCAGGGGTTGAATGGCTACACCTTC.

The rearrangement joins TRBV19 to TRBJ2-1; 7 bases line up with TRBD1. Germline values: CDR1 LNHDA, CDR2 SQIVND (reference sequence). This CDR3 spans 13 amino acids. The junction had 5 bases not matched to a gene; V was cut back by 5 bases and J by 7 bases. As DNA, the CDR3 is TGTGCCAGTAGTGGACAGGTATTAAATGAGCAGTTCTTC. Residues: CASSGQVLNEQFF. Complete variable domain (other parts from reference TRBV19 and TRBJ2-1): DGGITQSPKYLFRKEGQNVTLSCEQNLNHDAMYWYRQDPGQGLRLIYYSQIVNDFQKGDIAEGYSVSREKKESFPLTVTSAQKNPTAFYLCASSGQVLNEQFFGPGTRLTVL.

This clone was counted between two and nine times. The rearrangement links TRBV10-3 to TRBJ1-1; D might be TRBD1 (5 bases). The V end lost 7 bases, the J end lost 3 bases, and 12 bases lay between the germline ends. Germline CDR1 ENHRY, CDR2 SYGVKD. There are 13 residues in the CDR3. CDR3 amino acids: CAITQRGDTEAFF. The DNA for the CDR3 is TGTGCCATCACCCAACGGGGGGACACTGAAGCTTTCTTT.

The rearrangement uses TRBV6-5 and TRBJ1-6; 7 positions match TRBD1. There are 15 residues in the CDR3. The germline CDR1 and CDR2 sequences are MNHEY and SVGAGI. V shed 7 bases, J shed 9 bases, and the junction held 12 bases outside the gene matches. The CDR3 bases are TGTGCCAGCAATAGGGGACAGATAAGAGGTTCACCCCTCCACTTT. It encodes CASNRGQIRGSPLHF.

The rearrangement joins TRBV5-1 to TRBJ1-1; D perhaps matches TRBD1 (5 bases). V lost 0 bases and J 7 bases, leaving 13 bases between the germline ends. The CDR3 extends over 14 amino acids. Looked up from germline, CDR1 is SGHRS and CDR2 is YFSETQ. CDR3 DNA sequence: TGCGCCAGCAGCTTGGGGGGACTTAATATTGAAGCTTTCTTT. Translation: CASSLGGLNIEAFF.

This chain uses TRBV5-6 with TRBJ1-5; D remains ambiguous. Deletions cut 4 bases from V and 5 bases from J, with 22 bases between. Germline V CDR1 and CDR2: SGHDT, YYEEEE. This CDR3 contains 17 residues. The CDR3 DNA reads TGTGCCAGCAGCCTATTGGGTGGCTCGGGAGGCGATCAGCCCCAGCATTTT. Amino acid sequence: CASSLLGGSGGDQPQHF.

The chain uses TRBV29-1 and TRBJ2-1; 9 bases line up with TRBD1. The V gene end was trimmed by 4 bases and the J gene end by 3 bases; junction bases not matched to a gene: 7. Germline V gene sequence: CDR1 SQVTM, CDR2 ANQGSEA. The CDR3 extends over 15 amino acids. The CDR3 sequence is CSVGGDRAFYNEQFF. The DNA of the CDR3 is TGCAGCGTTGGAGGGGACAGGGCCTTCTACAATGAGCAGTTCTTC.

The V call is TRBV20-1, the J call TRBJ1-5; D uncertain. V lost 3 bases to trimming and J lost 4 bases, with 10 bases between them. Germline V CDR1 and CDR2: DFQATT, SNEGSKA (reference sequence). CDR3 length: 13 amino acids. The CDR3 region has the DNA TGCAGTGCTAGTGGACGGGATAATCAGCCCCAGCATTTT. The encoded protein is CSASGRDNQPQHF.

The sample holds one count of this clone. The chain joins TRBV24-1 to TRBJ2-3; 8 bases agree with TRBD1. Germline V gene sequence: CDR1 KGHDR, CDR2 SFDVKD. This CDR3 comprises 16 residues. V shed 9 bases, J shed 4 bases, and the junction held 14 bases outside the gene matches. In DNA, the CDR3 is TGTGCCACCTCCCCCCAGGGGGCCCTCGGGGCAGATACGCAGTATTTT. Amino acid sequence: CATSPQGALGADTQYF.

V is TRBV6-6 and J is TRBJ2-7; 13 bases are a match to TRBD2. The CDR3 has 17 residues. With V trimmed by 5 bases and J by 0 bases, 7 bases remained unmatched. The germline gives CDR1 MNHNY, CDR2 SVGAGI (reference sequence). The CDR3 nucleotides are TGTGCCAGCAGTCCTGGGACTAGCGGGATTCTCTCCTACGAGCAGTACTTC. Translating it yields CASSPGTSGILSYEQYF.